These 4 T cell receptor beta chains originate from one sample sequenced in a study of a mutant IDH1 vaccine in newly diagnosed glioma. As to time point: baseline, week 1 (first vaccination visit). As to treatment: pre-vaccination baseline after standard-of-care therapy. TCRdb keeps only in-frame clones here, not all; method: immunoSEQ multiplex PCR. The data hold tens of thousands of clones, with 80% to 90% observed a single time. Sequences were derived from peripheral blood mononuclear cells (PBMCs), sampled from a glioma patient treated with radiotherapy, temozolomide or both. The receptors shown here come from a woman aged 18-30 years with glioma. Some clones in this sample may be carry-over from other donors' samples.

V gene TRBV25-1 combines with J gene TRBJ2-1, with 8 bases identical to TRBD2. Losses at the gene ends were 8 bases for V and 3 bases for J; bases not matched to a gene: 12. This CDR3 spans 16 amino acids. The germline V gene has CDR1 MGHDK and CDR2 SYGVNS. In DNA form, the CDR3 reads TGTGCCAGCCGACTTGGCGGGACTAGTCTCTACAATGAGCAGTTCTTC. Its protein is CASRLGGTSLYNEQFF.

The chain joins TRBV30 to TRBJ2-6; 9 nucleotides agree with TRBD1. V lost 0 bases, J lost 6 bases, and 3 bases stayed unmatched. The germline V gene has CDR1 GTSNPN and CDR2 SVGIG (reference sequence). The CDR3 is 15 amino acids. CDR3 residues: CAWSVQGAMANVLTF. The CDR3, as DNA: TGTGCCTGGAGTGTACAGGGGGCGATGGCCAACGTCCTGACTTTC.

This sequence joins TRBV5-6 and TRBJ2-7, with D possibly being TRBD2 (5 bases). The ends were cut back, 1 base at V and 5 bases at J, with 13 bases in the middle. The CDR3 consists of 14 residues. Germline-derived CDR1 and CDR2 are SGHDT and YYEEEE. CDR3 bases: TGTGCCAGCAGCTTGATTCGGGGAACGGACGAGCAGTACTTC. Translated: CASSLIRGTDEQYF.

The genes are TRBV19 and TRBJ2-3; TRBD2 agrees at 7 bases. Germline CDR1 and CDR2: LNHDA and SQIVND (reference sequence). CDR3 length: 14 residues. The V gene end was trimmed by 3 bases and the J gene end by 5 bases; junction bases not matched to a gene: 5. In DNA form, the CDR3 reads TGTGCCAGTAGTATCGGGGCGGGGGTAGATACGCAGTATTTT. This sequence encodes CASSIGAGVDTQYF.